This T cell receptor (beta chain) was identified during a study of blood T cell repertoires in COVID-19. Study in general: Some COVID-19 samples were acute and others convalescent; all came from the United States, Italy and Spain. The cDNA or gDNA used as material had been derived from T cells, B-cell-depleted T cells, or PBMCs.

Produced via immunoSEQ multiplex PCR; TCRdb's table is partial and in-frame only. The sample has some 160,000 clones; around 85% are singletons. This CDR3 comprises 15 residues. In germline, CDR1 is SGHNT, CDR2 YENEEA. Trimming cost V 5 bases and J 0 bases; bases outside gene matches: 3. Seattle's enrolled individuals joined amid active infection and were then monitored longitudinally. The receptor's source is a woman of 80 years or more with COVID-19, enrolled during active disease. The chain has TRBV11-3 and TRBJ2-1; 8 nucleotides match TRBD2. The sample taken for sequencing was peripheral blood. CDR3 in amino acids: CASSAGTSSYNEQFF. The CDR3 DNA is TGTGCCAGCAGCGCCGGGACTAGCTCCTACAATGAGCAGTTCTTC.